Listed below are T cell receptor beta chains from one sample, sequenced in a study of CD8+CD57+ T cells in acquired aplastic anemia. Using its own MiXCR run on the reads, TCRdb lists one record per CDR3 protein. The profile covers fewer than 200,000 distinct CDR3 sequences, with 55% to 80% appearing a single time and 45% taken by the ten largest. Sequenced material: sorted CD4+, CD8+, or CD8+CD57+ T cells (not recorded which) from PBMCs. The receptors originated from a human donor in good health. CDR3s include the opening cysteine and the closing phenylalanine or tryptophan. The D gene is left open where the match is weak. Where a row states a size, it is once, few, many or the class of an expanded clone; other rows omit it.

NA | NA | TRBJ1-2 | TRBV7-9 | TGTGCCAGCAGTCAAGCCTTGGGCTATGGCTACACCTTC | CASSQALGYGYTF
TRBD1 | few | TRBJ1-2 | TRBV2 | TGTGCCAGCACCAGGGACAGGGCTTCTAACTATGGCTACACCTTC | CASTRDRASNYGYTF
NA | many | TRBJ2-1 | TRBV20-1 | TGCAGTGCCCCGACCCTAAGCTCCTACAATGAGCAGTTCTTC | CSAPTLSSYNEQFF
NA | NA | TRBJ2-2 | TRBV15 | TGTGCCACCAGCAGAGATTCTGTACAGGGGGAGCTGTTTTTT | CATSRDSVQGELFF
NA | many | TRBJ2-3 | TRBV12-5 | TGTGCCGTAGGGGCGGAGCGGTGGACAGATACGCAGTATTTT | CAVGAERWTDTQYF
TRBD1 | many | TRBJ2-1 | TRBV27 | TGTGCCAGCATTCCAACCGGGACAGCATCCTACAATGAGCAGTTCTTC | CASIPTGTASYNEQFF
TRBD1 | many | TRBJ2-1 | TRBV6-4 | TGTGCCAGCAGTGCCACTCCAGGGGGCTGGAATGAGCAGTTCTTC | CASSATPGGWNEQFF
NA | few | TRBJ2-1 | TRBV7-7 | TGTGCTAGCAGCTTAGAGGGCCTCTACAATGAGCAGTTCTTC | CASSLEGLYNEQFF
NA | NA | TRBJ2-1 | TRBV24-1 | TGTGCCAGCTCACCTTCCAGGTCCAATGAGCAGTTCTTC | CASSPSRSNEQFF
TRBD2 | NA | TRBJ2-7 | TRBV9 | TGTGCCAGCAGCACACGAGCGGGGGAGCAGTACGAGCAGTACTTC | CASSTRAGEQYEQYF
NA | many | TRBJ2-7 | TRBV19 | TGTGCCAGTGGGCAGGGCCCCTCCTACGAGCAGTACTTC | CASGQGPSYEQYF
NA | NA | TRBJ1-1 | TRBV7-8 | TGTGCCAGCAGCTTAGTACAGGGCTCGTGGAACACTGAAGCTTTCTTT | CASSLVQGSWNTEAFF
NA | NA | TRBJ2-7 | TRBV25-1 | TGTGCCAGCAGTGGGATCACAGGGGGGGACAGCTCCTACGGGCAGTACTTC | CASSGITGGDSSYGQYF
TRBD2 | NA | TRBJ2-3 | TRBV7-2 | TGTGCCATTTCCGGGACTAGCGGGAGAAGGACAGATACGCAGTATTTT | CAISGTSGRRTDTQYF
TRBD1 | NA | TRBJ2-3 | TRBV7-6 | TGTGCCAGCAGCTTCCCTCTACAGGGGGCTAGCACAGATACGCAGTATTTT | CASSFPLQGASTDTQYF
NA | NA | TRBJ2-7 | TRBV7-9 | TGTGCCAGCAGCTCGAGCGGAACAGGCGAGCAGTACTTC | CASSSSGTGEQYF